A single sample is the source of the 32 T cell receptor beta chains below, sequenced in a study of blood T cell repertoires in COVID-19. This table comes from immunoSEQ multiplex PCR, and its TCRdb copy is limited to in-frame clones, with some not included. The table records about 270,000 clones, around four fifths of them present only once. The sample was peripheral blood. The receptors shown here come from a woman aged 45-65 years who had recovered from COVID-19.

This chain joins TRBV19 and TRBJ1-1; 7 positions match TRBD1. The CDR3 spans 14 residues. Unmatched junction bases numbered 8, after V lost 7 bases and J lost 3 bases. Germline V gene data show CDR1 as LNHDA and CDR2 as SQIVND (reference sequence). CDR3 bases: TGTGCCAGTAAAAGGGGGCGATGGGACACTGAAGCTTTCTTT. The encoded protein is CASKRGRWDTEAFF.

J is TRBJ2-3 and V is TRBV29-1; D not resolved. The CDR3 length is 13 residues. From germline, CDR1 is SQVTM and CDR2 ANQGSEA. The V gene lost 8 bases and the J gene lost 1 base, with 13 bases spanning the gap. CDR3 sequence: CSNSFQGTDTQYF. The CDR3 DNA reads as TGCAGCAACAGCTTCCAGGGCACAGATACGCAGTATTTT.

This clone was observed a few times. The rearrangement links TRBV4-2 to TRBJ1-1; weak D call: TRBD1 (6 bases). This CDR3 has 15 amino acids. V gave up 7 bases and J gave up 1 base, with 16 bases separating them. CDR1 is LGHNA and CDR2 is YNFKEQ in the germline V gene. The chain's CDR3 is CASTMGAWGNTEAFF. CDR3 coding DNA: TGTGCCAGCACGATGGGGGCCTGGGGGAACACTGAAGCTTTCTTT.

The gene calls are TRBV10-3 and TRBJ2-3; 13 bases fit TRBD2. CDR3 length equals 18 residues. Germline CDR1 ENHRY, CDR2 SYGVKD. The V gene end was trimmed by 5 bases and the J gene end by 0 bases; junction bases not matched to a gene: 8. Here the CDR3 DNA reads TGTGCCATCAGTAGGACTAGCGGGAGTGGGAGCAGCACAGATACGCAGTATTTT. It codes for CAISRTSGSGSSTDTQYF.

CDR3 amino acids: CASSKGGVDTGELFF. The CDR3 nucleotides are TGTGCCAGTAGTAAAGGGGGCGTGGACACCGGGGAGCTGTTTTTT. V is TRBV19 and J is TRBJ2-2, with TRBD1 matching 7 bases. The germline gives CDR1 LNHDA, CDR2 SQIVND (reference sequence). The V segment lost 4 bases and the J segment 3 bases; nucleotides outside the gene matches: 5. This CDR3 region has 15 residues.

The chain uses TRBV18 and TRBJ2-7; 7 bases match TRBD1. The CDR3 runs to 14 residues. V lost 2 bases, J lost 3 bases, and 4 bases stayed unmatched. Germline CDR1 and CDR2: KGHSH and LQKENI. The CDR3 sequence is CASSPENRGYEQYF. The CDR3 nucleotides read TGTGCCAGCTCACCAGAGAACAGGGGCTACGAGCAGTACTTC.

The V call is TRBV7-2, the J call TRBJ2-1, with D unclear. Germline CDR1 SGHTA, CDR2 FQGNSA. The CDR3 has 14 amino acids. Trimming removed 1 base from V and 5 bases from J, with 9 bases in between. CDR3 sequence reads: CASSLGLHNNEQFF. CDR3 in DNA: TGTGCCAGCAGCTTAGGTCTGCACAACAATGAGCAGTTCTTC.

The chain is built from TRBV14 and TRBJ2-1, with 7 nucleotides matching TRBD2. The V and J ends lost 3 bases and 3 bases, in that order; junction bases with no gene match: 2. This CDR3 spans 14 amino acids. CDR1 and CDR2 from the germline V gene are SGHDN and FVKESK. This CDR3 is CASSHSGFYNEQFF. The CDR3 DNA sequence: TGTGCCAGCAGCCATAGCGGGTTCTACAATGAGCAGTTCTTC.

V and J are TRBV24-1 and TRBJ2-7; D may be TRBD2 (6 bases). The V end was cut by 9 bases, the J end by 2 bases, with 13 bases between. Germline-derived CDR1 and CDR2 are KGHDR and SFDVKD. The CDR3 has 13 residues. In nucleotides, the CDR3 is TGTGCCACCGGTGCGGGGTCGGCCTACGAGCAGTACTTC. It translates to CATGAGSAYEQYF.

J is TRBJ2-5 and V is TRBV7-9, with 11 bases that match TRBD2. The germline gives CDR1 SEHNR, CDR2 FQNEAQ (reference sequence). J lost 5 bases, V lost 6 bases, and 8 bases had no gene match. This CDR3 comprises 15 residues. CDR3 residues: CASSPGTSGGETQYF. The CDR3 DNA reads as TGTGCCAGCAGTCCTGGGACTAGCGGAGGGGAGACCCAGTACTTC. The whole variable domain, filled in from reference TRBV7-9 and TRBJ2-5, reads DTGVSQNPRHKITKRGQNVTFRCDPISEHNRLYWYRQTLGQGPEFLTYFQNEAQLEKSRLLSDRFSAERPKGSFSTLEIQRTEQGDSAMYLCASSPGTSGGETQYFGPGTRLLVL.

CDR3 bases: TGTGCTAGTGGACTCGACAGGTGGGCTACCTCCGAGCAGTACTTC. It is translated as CASGLDRWATSEQYF. The chain links TRBV12-5 to TRBJ2-7, with a possible D match to TRBD1 (6 bases). The germline V gene encodes CDR1 LGHNT and CDR2 FRNRAP. There are 15 residues in the CDR3. With 6 bases removed from V and 6 bases from J, the gap between germline ends came to 21 bases.

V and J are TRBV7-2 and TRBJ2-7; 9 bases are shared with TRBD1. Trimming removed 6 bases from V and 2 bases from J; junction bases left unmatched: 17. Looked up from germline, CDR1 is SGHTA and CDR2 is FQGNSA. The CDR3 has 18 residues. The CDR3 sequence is CASSPQGAGSLSAYEQYF. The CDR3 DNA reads TGTGCCAGCAGTCCACAGGGGGCCGGAAGCCTTTCGGCCTACGAGCAGTACTTC.

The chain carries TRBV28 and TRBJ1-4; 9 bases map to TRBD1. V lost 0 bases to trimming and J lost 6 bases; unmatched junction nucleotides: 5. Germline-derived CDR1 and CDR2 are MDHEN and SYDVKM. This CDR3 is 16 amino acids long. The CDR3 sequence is CASSLWDTGGDEKLFF. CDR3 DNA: TGTGCCAGCAGTTTATGGGATACAGGGGGCGATGAAAAACTGTTTTTT. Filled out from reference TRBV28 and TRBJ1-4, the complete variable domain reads DVKVTQSSRYLVKRTGEKVFLECVQDMDHENMFWYRQDPGLGLRLIYFSYDVKMKEKGDIPEGYSVSREKKERFSLILESASTNQTSMYLCASSLWDTGGDEKLFFGSGTQLSVL.

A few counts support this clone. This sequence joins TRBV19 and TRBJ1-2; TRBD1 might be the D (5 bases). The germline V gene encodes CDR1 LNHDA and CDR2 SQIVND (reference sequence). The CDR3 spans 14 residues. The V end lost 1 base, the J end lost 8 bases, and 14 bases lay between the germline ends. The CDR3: CASSIGGASKGYTF. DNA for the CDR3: TGTGCCAGTAGTATAGGGGGCGCTTCGAAGGGCTACACCTTC.

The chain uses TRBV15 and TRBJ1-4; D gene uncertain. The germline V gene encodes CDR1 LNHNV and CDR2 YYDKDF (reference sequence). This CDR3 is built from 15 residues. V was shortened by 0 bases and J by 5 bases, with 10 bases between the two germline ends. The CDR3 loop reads CATSRDNSYNEKLFF. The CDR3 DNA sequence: TGTGCCACCAGCAGAGATAACAGTTACAATGAAAAACTGTTTTTT.

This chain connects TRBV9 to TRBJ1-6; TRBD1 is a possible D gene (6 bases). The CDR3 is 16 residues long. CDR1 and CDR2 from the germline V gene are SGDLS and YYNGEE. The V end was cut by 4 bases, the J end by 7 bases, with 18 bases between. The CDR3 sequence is CASSSRAGARNSPLHF. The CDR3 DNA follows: TGTGCCAGCAGCTCCAGGGCGGGGGCCAGAAATTCACCCCTCCACTTT.

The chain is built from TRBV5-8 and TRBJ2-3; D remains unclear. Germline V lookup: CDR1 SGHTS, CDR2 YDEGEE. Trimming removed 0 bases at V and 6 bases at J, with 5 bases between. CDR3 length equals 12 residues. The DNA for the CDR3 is TGTGCCAGCAGCTTGGACCGGGATACGCAGTATTTT. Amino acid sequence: CASSLDRDTQYF.

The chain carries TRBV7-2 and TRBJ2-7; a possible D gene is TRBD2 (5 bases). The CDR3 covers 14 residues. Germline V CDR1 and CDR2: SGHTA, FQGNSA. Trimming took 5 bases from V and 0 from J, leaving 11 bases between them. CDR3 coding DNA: TGTGCCAGCAGCCCAGGACTCTTCTCCTACGAGCAGTACTTC. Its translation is CASSPGLFSYEQYF.

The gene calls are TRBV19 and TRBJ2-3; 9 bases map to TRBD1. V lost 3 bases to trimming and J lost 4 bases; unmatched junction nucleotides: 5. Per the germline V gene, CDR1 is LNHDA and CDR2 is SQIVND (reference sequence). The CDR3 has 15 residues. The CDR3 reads CASSIEGTGSDTQYF. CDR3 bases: TGTGCCAGTAGTATTGAGGGGACAGGGTCAGATACGCAGTATTTT.

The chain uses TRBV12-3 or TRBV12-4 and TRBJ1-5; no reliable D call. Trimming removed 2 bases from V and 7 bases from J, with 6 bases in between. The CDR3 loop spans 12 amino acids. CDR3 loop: CASSLFSQPQHF. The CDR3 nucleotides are TGTGCCAGCAGTTTATTTAGCCAGCCCCAGCATTTT.

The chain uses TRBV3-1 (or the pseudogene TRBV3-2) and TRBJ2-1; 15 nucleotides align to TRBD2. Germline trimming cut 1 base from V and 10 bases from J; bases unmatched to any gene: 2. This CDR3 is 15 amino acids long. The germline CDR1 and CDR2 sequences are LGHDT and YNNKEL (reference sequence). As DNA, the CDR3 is TGTGCCAGCAGCCAAGCGGGGACTAGCGGGAGGGAGCAGTTCTTC. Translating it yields CASSQAGTSGREQFF.

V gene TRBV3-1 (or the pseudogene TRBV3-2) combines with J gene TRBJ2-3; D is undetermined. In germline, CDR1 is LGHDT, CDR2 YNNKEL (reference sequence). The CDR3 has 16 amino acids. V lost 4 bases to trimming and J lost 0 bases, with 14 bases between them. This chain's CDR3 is CASSPSWAPSTDTQYF. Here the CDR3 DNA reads TGTGCCAGCAGCCCTTCGTGGGCTCCTAGCACAGATACGCAGTATTTT.

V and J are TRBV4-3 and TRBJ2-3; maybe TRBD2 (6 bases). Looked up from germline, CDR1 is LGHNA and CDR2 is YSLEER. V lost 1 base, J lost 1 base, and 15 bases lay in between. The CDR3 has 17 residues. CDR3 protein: CASSQGAWEARTDTQYF. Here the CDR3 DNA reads TGCGCCAGCAGCCAAGGGGCGTGGGAGGCCCGCACAGATACGCAGTATTTT.

The CDR3 region is CASSGGGTLETQYF. The CDR3 DNA follows: TGTGCCAGCAGCGGCGGGGGAACTTTGGAGACCCAGTACTTC. The rearrangement uses TRBV9 and TRBJ2-5; TRBD2 matches 7 bases. The germline CDR1 and CDR2 sequences are SGDLS and YYNGEE. V lost 3 bases and J lost 5; bases outside the gene matches: 7. The length of the CDR3 is 14 residues.

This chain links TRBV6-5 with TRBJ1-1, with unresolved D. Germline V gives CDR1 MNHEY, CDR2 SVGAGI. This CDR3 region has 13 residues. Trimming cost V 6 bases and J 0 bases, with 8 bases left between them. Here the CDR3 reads CASSSQLNTEAFF. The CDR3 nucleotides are TGTGCCAGCAGCTCACAGCTGAACACTGAAGCTTTCTTT.

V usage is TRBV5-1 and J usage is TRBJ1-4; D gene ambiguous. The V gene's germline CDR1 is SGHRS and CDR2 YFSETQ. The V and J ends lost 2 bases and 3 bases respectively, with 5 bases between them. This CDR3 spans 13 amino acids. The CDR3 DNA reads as TGCGCCAGCAGCTTATGGCCTAATGAAAAACTGTTTTTT. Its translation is CASSLWPNEKLFF.

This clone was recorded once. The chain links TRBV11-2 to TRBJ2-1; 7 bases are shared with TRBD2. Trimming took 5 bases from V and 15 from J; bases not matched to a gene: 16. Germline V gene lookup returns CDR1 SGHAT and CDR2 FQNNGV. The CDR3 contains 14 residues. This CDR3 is CASSTRPGLGGTFF. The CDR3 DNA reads TGTGCCAGCAGCACGCGACCCGGACTCGGGGGGACGTTCTTC. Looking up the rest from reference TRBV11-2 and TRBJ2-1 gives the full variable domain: EAGVAQSPRYKIIEKRQSVAFWCNPISGHATLYWYQQILGQGPKLLIQFQNNGVVDDSQLPKDRFSAERLKGVDSTLKIQPAKLEDSAVYLCASSTRPGLGGTFFGPGTRLTVL.

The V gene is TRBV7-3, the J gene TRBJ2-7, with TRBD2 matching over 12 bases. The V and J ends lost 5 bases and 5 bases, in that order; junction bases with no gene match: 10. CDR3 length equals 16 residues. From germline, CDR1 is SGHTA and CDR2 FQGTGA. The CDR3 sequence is CASSPSRTSGTHEQYF. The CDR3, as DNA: TGTGCCAGCAGCCCCTCCCGGACTAGCGGGACCCACGAGCAGTACTTC.

CDR3 nucleotides: TGTGCCAGCAGCTTAGGAGGGTACTCTGGAAACACCATATATTTT. Its translation is CASSLGGYSGNTIYF. V and J are TRBV5-6 and TRBJ1-3; no clear D. Germline loops: CDR1 SGHDT, CDR2 YYEEEE. CDR3 length equals 15 residues. Deletions cut 2 bases from V and 0 bases from J, with 9 bases between.

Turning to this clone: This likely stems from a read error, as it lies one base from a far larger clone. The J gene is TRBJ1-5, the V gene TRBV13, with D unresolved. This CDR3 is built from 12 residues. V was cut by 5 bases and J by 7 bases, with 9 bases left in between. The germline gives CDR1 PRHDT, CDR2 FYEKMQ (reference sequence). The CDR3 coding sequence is TGTGCCAGCAGCCCACACGGGCAGCCCCAGCATTTT. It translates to CASSPHGQPQHF.

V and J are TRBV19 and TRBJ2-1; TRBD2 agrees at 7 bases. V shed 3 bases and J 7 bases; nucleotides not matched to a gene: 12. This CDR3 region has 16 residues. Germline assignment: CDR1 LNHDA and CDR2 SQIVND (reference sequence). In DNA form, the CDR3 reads TGTGCCAGTAGTATCAGTAGCGGGCCCATAGTTAATGAGCAGTTCTTC. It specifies CASSISSGPIVNEQFF.

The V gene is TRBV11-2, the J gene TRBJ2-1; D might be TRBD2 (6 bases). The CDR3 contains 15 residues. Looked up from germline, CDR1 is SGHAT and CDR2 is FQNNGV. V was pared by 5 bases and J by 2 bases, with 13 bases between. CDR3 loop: CASSTLRGPYNEQFF. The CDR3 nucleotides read TGTGCCAGCAGCACTCTGCGGGGTCCCTACAATGAGCAGTTCTTC. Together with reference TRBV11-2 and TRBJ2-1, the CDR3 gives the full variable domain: EAGVAQSPRYKIIEKRQSVAFWCNPISGHATLYWYQQILGQGPKLLIQFQNNGVVDDSQLPKDRFSAERLKGVDSTLKIQPAKLEDSAVYLCASSTLRGPYNEQFFGPGTRLTVL.